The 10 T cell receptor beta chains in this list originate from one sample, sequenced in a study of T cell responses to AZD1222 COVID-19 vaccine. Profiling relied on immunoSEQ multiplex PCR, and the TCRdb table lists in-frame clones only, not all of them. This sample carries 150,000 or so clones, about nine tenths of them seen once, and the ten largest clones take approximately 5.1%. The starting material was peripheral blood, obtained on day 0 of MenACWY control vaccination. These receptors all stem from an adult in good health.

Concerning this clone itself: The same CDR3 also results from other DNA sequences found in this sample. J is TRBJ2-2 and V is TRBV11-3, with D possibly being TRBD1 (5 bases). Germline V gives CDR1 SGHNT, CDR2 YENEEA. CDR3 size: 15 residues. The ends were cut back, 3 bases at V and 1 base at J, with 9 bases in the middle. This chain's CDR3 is CASSLGQGNTGELFF. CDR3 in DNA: TGTGCCAGCAGCTTGGGTCAGGGGAACACCGGGGAGCTGTTTTTT.

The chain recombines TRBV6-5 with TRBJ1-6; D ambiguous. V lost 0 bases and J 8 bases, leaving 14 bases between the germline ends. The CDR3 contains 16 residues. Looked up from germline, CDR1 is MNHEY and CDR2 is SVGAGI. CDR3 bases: TGTGCCAGCAGTTACTCGGCAGGTTGGATGTATTCACCCCTCCACTTT. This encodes CASSYSAGWMYSPLHF.

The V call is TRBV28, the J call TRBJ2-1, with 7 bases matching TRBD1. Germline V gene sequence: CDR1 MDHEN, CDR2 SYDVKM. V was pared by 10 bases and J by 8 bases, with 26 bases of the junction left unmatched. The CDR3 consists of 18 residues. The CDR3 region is CATDVGPGGPSQLDEQFF. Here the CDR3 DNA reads TGTGCCACCGATGTGGGACCAGGGGGACCATCTCAACTGGATGAGCAGTTCTTC.

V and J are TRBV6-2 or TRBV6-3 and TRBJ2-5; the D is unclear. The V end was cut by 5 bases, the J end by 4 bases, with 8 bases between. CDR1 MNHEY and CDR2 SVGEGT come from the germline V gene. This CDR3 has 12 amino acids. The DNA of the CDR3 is TGTGCCAGCAGTGTCCCTCCAGAGACCCAGTACTTC. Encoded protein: CASSVPPETQYF.

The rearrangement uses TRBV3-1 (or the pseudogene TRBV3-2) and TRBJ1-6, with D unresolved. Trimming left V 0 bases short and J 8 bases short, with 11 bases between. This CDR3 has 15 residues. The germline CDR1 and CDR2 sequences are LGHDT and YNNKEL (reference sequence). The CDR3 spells CASSQEVGSDSPLHF. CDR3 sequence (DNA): TGTGCCAGCAGCCAAGAAGTGGGGTCCGATTCACCCCTCCACTTT.

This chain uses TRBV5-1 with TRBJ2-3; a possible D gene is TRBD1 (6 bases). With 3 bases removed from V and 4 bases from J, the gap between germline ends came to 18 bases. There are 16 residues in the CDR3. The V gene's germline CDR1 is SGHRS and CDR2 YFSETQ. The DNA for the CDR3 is TGCGCCAGCAGCTACGTGTCAACAGGGTCGGCAGATACGCAGTATTTT. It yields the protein CASSYVSTGSADTQYF.

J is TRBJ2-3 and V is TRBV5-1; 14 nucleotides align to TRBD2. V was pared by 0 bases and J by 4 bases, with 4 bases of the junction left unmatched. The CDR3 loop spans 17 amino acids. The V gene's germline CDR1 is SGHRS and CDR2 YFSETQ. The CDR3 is CASSLEGLAGGSDTQYF. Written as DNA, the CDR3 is TGCGCCAGCAGCTTGGAAGGACTAGCGGGAGGATCAGATACGCAGTATTTT.

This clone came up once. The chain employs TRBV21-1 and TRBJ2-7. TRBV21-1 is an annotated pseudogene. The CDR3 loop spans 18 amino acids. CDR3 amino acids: CASSKAGPMFLSSYEQYV. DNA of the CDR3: TGTGCCAGCAGCAAAGCCGGGCCAATGTTTCTCTCCTCCTACGAGCAGTACGTC.

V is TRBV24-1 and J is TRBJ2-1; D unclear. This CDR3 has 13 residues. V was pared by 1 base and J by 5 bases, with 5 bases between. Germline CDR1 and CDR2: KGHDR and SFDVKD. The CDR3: CATSDFTHNEQFF. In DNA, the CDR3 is TGTGCCACCAGTGATTTTACTCACAATGAGCAGTTCTTC.

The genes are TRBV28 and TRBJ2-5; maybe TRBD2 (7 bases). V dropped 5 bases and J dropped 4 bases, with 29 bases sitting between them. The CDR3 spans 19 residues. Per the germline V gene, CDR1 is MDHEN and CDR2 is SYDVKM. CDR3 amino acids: CASSTTWGGLQTDRETQYF. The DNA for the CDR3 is TGTGCCAGCAGTACCACCTGGGGGGGGCTGCAGACAGACAGAGAGACCCAGTACTTC.